A selection of T cell receptor beta chains follows, all from one sample in a study of cytomegalovirus exposure and HLA in healthy donors. Clones were sequenced by immunoSEQ multiplex PCR, and TCRdb holds only the in-frame ones, with some missing. Of 55,000 to 85,000 clones in the sample, less than 80% were seen once. Sequencing was carried out using PBMCs. The origin of the receptors is a woman aged 40 to 50 in good health and CMV-seropositive. Both conserved end residues are part of each CDR3. A D gene is named only where the DNA matches it firmly. Size is omitted from some rows. Given values are once, few, many or a class for expanded clones.

abundance | j_gene | d_gene | v_gene | CDR3nt | CDR3aa
. | TRBJ2-4 | . | TRBV11-3 | TGTGCCAGCAGCTTAGGCCCAGGGGGACTAGGGGGCATTCAGTACTTC | CASSLGPGGLGGIQYF
. | TRBJ1-2 | . | TRBV7-2 | TGTGCCAGCAGCTCCTTAGGCAGGGTCCACACCTTC | CASSSLGRVHTF
few | TRBJ2-7 | TRBD1 | TRBV7-2 | TGTGCCAGCACCTGGACAGGGGCCTACGAGCAGTACTTC | CASTWTGAYEQYF
. | TRBJ1-6 | TRBD1 | TRBV4-2 | TGTGCCAGCAGCCAAGAGGAAGACAGGGTATCACCCCTCCACTTT | CASSQEEDRVSPLHF
few | TRBJ1-4 | . | TRBV2 | TGTGCCAGCAGTGTCGGGGAGTCTAATGAAAAACTGTTTTTT | CASSVGESNEKLFF
. | TRBJ1-2 | . | TRBV27 | TGTGCCAGCAGTTTACTAGGAGGGGCTTATGGCTACACCTTC | CASSLLGGAYGYTF
. | TRBJ1-6 | TRBD1 | TRBV5-4 | TGTGCCAGCGAAAGACAGGGCTCACCCCTCCACTTT | CASERQGSPLHF
. | TRBJ2-1 | . | TRBV7-8 | TGTGCCAGCAGCTTAGAAAGGGGTGAGCAGTTCTTC | CASSLERGEQFF
once | TRBJ2-7 | TRBD1 | TRBV6-1 | TGTGCCAGCAGTTTGAACCCCGGGACAGGGTCCGGGCAGTACTTC | CASSLNPGTGSGQYF
few | TRBJ2-1 | . | TRBV7-6 | TGTGCCAGCAGCACCCTTGGCGGGCCCTACAATGAGCAGTTCTTC | CASSTLGGPYNEQFF
. | TRBJ2-7 | TRBD2 | TRBV6-6 | TGTGCCAGCAGTCTACCCGGGGGGAGAGAAGGTGACGAGCAGTACTTC | CASSLPGGREGDEQYF
. | TRBJ1-2 | . | TRBV10-3 | TGTGCCATCAGCCGATCAACGGACAGCAACTATGGCTACACCTTC | CAISRSTDSNYGYTF
. | TRBJ2-1 | . | TRBV9 | TGTGCCAGCAGCAATCAGGGATACTCCTACAATGAGCAGTTCTTC | CASSNQGYSYNEQFF
. | TRBJ1-5 | TRBD1 | TRBV6-6 | TGTGCCAGCAGTTTCGGACAGGGGGTTCAGCCCCAGCATTTT | CASSFGQGVQPQHF
. | TRBJ1-2 | TRBD1 | TRBV30 | TGTGCCTGGAGTGTCCATTCCGGGACAGGGGCCTCGGGCTACACCTTC | CAWSVHSGTGASGYTF
once | TRBJ2-5 | TRBD1 | TRBV28 | TGTGCCAGCAGTTTTTACAGGGGGCGAGGGGAGACCCAGTACTTC | CASSFYRGRGETQYF
. | TRBJ2-7 | . | TRBV7-3 | TGTGCCAGCAGCTCAACCAGGGACTACGAGCAGTACTTC | CASSSTRDYEQYF
few | TRBJ2-1 | . | TRBV5-1 | TGCGCCAGCAGCTTTGAAACCCAGACTGTATACAATGAGCAGTTCTTC | CASSFETQTVYNEQFF